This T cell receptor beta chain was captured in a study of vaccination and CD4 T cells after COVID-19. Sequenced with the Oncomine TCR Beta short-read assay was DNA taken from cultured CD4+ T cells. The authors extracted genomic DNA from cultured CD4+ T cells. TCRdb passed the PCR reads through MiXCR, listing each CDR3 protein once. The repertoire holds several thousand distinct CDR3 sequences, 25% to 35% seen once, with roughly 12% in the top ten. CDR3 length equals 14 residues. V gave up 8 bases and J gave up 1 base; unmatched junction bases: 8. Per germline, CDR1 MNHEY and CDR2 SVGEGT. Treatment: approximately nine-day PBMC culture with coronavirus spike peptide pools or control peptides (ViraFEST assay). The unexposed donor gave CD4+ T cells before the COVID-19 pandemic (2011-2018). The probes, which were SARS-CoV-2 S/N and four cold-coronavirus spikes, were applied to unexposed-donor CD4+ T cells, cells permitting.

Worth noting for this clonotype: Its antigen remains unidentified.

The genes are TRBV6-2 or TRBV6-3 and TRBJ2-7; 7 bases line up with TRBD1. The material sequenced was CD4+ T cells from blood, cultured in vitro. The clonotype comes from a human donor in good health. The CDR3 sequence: CASVSPGQSYEQYF. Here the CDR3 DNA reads TGTGCCAGCGTCTCTCCGGGACAGTCCTACGAGCAGTACTTC.